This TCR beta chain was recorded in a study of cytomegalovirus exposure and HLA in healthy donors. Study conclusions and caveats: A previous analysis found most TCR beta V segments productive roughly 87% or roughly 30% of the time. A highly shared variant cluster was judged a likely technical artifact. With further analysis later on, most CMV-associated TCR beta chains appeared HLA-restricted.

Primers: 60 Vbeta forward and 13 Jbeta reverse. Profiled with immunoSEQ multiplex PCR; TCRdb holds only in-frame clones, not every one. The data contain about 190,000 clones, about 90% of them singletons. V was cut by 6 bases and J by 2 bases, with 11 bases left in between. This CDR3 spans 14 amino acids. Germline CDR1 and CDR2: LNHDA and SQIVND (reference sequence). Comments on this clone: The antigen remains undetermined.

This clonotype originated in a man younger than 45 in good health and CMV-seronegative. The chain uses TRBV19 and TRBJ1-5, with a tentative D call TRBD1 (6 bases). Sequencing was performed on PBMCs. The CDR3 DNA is TGTGCCAGTAGAGGTGCAGGGGGCAATCAGCCCCAGCATTTT. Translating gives CASRGAGGNQPQHF.